This is a list of T cell receptor beta chains from one sample in a study of post-analysis software for immune sequencing data. TCRdb independently ran MiXCR on the PCR reads; one entry per CDR3 protein. The sample contains about 820,000 distinct CDR3 sequences, approximately 57% of which appear only once. The sample taken for sequencing was blood. Source of these receptors: a girl aged 5 to 17 with multiple sclerosis. Each CDR3 is given with its conserved first and last residue. The D gene is left open where the match is weak. Some rows mark clone size as missing; the rest say once, few, many or name a class of expanded clone.

>TRBV7-8|.|few|TRBJ2-5
TGTGCCAGCAGCTTAGCGGCCAGGACCCAGTACTTC
CASSLAARTQYF
>TRBV2|TRBD2|.|TRBJ2-1
TGTGCCAGCAGTGGAGGTATTTCGAAAAGCGGGAGGGCCTCCTACAATGAGCAGTTCTTC
CASSGGISKSGRASYNEQFF
>TRBV12-3/TRBV12-4|.|few|TRBJ2-4
TGTGCCAGCAGCACGGTCACGGCCAAAAACATTCAGTACTTC
CASSTVTAKNIQYF
>TRBV12-3/TRBV12-4|.|.|TRBJ1-1
TGTGCCGGCCAGAGTGAGATGAACACTGAAGCTTTCTTT
CAGQSEMNTEAFF
>TRBV7-8|TRBD2|.|TRBJ2-3
TGTGCCAGCAGCTTAGCGCCTAGCGGGAGAACAAGCACAGATACGCAGTATTTT
CASSLAPSGRTSTDTQYF
>TRBV29-1|.|.|TRBJ2-7
TGCAGCGTTGGAGGAGGACAGCACGAGCAGTACTTC
CSVGGGQHEQYF
>TRBV2|.|.|TRBJ1-2
TGTGCCAGCAGTGAGGCGGCCCGGGATGGCTACACCTTC
CASSEAARDGYTF
>TRBV12-5|TRBD1|.|TRBJ2-7
TGTGCTAGTGGTTTGAGGGACAGGATTAGCTACGAGCAGTACTTC
CASGLRDRISYEQYF
>TRBV2|.|.|TRBJ2-7
TGTGCCAGTACTTGGGACGCGGAGGGCGAGCAGTACTTC
CASTWDAEGEQYF
>TRBV2|.|.|TRBJ2-1
TGTGCCAGCTCTCGATCACCCGGGTCGTCCTCCAATGAGCAGTTCTTC
CASSRSPGSSSNEQFF
>TRBV5-1|.|few|TRBJ1-1
TGCGCCAGCAGCTGGGGCCGACAGTTGAACACTGAAGCTTTCTTT
CASSWGRQLNTEAFF
>TRBV29-1|.|.|TRBJ2-3
TGCAGCGTTGTCGGGACAGATACGCAGTATTTT
CSVVGTDTQYF
>TRBV29-1|.|few|TRBJ2-6
TGCAGCGTTGCGATATTAGGCTCTGGGGCCAACGTCCTGACTTTC
CSVAILGSGANVLTF
>TRBV5-1|.|few|TRBJ2-1
TGCGCCAGCAGCTTGGACCAGAGCTCCTACAATGAGCAGTTCTTC
CASSLDQSSYNEQFF
>TRBV29-1|TRBD1|.|TRBJ2-5
TGTAGCGTCAAACCGGGACAGGGGCGTCAGACCCAGTACTTC
CSVKPGQGRQTQYF
>TRBV24-1|.|.|TRBJ2-3
TGTGCCACCAGTGCTCCTAGCACAGATACGCAGTATTTT
CATSAPSTDTQYF
>TRBV4-1|.|once|TRBJ1-4
TGCGCCAGCAGCCGACACATCTTTGCAACTAATGAAAAACTGTTTTTT
CASSRHIFATNEKLFF
>TRBV27|TRBD1|.|TRBJ2-1
TGTGCCAGCAGGATCCAAGCCGGGACAGGGGGCCACGAGCAGTTCTTC
CASRIQAGTGGHEQFF
>TRBV7-2|.|.|TRBJ2-7
TGTGCCAGCGGCCAGACTGGGGGTATCGGGTCCTACAATGAGCAGTACTTC
CASGQTGGIGSYNEQYF
>TRBV20-1|.|few|TRBJ2-5
TGCAGTGCTAGCCCCGGTCCGGAAGAGACCCAGTACTTC
CSASPGPEETQYF
>TRBV7-9|TRBD1|.|TRBJ1-5
TGTGCCAGCAGCTTGGACAGGGTAGATAATGAGCCCCAGCATTTT
CASSLDRVDNEPQHF
>TRBV10-3|TRBD1|few|TRBJ2-7
TGTGCCATCAGTGAGCCCGGGACAGGGGGCCAGGAGCAGTACTTC
CAISEPGTGGQEQYF
>TRBV20-1|.|.|TRBJ1-4
TGCAGTGCTAGAAGCCGCCCTGGTTGGACCGGGCGGGAAAAACTGTTTTTT
CSARSRPGWTGREKLFF
>TRBV15|TRBD2|.|TRBJ2-5
TGTGCCACCAGCAGAGAGACTAGCGGGATTCCTCAAGAGACCCAGTACTTC
CATSRETSGIPQETQYF
>TRBV2|.|.|TRBJ1-5
TGTGCCAGCAAACCGGGCCGACGTAATCAGCCCCAGCATTTT
CASKPGRRNQPQHF
>TRBV5-1|TRBD2|.|TRBJ2-1
TGCGCCAGCAGCTTGAGGACTAGCGGGAGTCATAACTCCTACAATGAGCAGTTCTTC
CASSLRTSGSHNSYNEQFF
>TRBV29-1|TRBD2|.|TRBJ2-7
TGCAGCGTTGTAGGCCTAGCGGCCTCCTACGAGCAGTACTTC
CSVVGLAASYEQYF
>TRBV3-1|.|.|TRBJ1-2
TGTGCCAGCAGCCAGGACAACTACTATGGCTACACCTTC
CASSQDNYYGYTF
>TRBV5-1|.|.|TRBJ2-5
TGCGCCAGCAGCTTGGAGGCGGGAAGGCACAATGAGCAGTACTTC
CASSLEAGRHNEQYF
>TRBV15|.|.|TRBJ1-1
TGTGCCACCAGCAGACCATCGTCGGGACACCGGGGTGAAGCTTTCTTT
CATSRPSSGHRGEAFF
>TRBV5-1|TRBD2|.|TRBJ2-1
TGCGCCAGCAGCTCGAATGGCGGGGGAGACAATGAGCAGTTCTTC
CASSSNGGGDNEQFF
>TRBV11-2|TRBD2|.|TRBJ2-3
TGTGCCAGCAGCGCCCGACTAGCGGGGAGCACAGATACGCAGTATTTT
CASSARLAGSTDTQYF
>TRBV9|TRBD2|.|TRBJ2-3
TGTGCCAGCAGCGTAGCGGGAGGCTACACTAGCACAGATACGCAGTATTTT
CASSVAGGYTSTDTQYF
>TRBV6-5|TRBD1|.|TRBJ1-2
TGTGCCAGCAGTCCTCCCGGGACAGGGAGCTATGGCTACACCTTC
CASSPPGTGSYGYTF
>TRBV4-2|.|.|TRBJ1-1
TGTGCCAGCAGCCCGAGCTTCGGGGAAGGGAACACTGAAGCTTTCTTT
CASSPSFGEGNTEAFF
>TRBV5-1|.|.|TRBJ2-7
TGCGCCAGCAGCCCCAGGGTAGGGGGAAGTTACGAGCAGTACTTC
CASSPRVGGSYEQYF
>TRBV5-1|TRBD1|.|TRBJ2-1
TGCGCCAGCAGCTTGGAGCAGGGGGCCTCAGAGCAGTTCTTC
CASSLEQGASEQFF
>TRBV20-1|.|.|TRBJ2-4
TGCAGTGCTAGAGATTGGGGCAAAAACATTCAGTACTTC
CSARDWGKNIQYF
>TRBV29-1|TRBD1|few|TRBJ2-5
TGCAGCGTAGATCGACAGGGACGAGAGACCCAGTACTTC
CSVDRQGRETQYF
>TRBV7-6|TRBD2|.|TRBJ2-7
TGTGCCAGCAGCCCGGGACTAGCGGGAGACCACGAGCAGTACTTC
CASSPGLAGDHEQYF
>TRBV6-1|.|.|TRBJ1-2
TGTGCCAGCAGTGAAACAGGGATCCGCTATGGCTACACCTTC
CASSETGIRYGYTF
>TRBV27|.|.|TRBJ1-4
TGTGCCAGCAGTTTATTAGCGGGAAAACTGTTTTTT
CASSLLAGKLFF
>TRBV29-1|TRBD1|.|TRBJ2-3
TGCAGCGTGACGGGACAGGACACAGATACGCAGTATTTT
CSVTGQDTDTQYF
>TRBV11-2|TRBD2|.|TRBJ2-7
TGTGCCAGCAGCTTAGGACTAGCGGGAGTGAACGAGCAGTACTTC
CASSLGLAGVNEQYF
>TRBV2|TRBD2|once|TRBJ2-7
TGTGCCAGCAGTGAACCCGGGACTAGCGGGAGGGCGGTGTACGAGCAGTACTTC
CASSEPGTSGRAVYEQYF